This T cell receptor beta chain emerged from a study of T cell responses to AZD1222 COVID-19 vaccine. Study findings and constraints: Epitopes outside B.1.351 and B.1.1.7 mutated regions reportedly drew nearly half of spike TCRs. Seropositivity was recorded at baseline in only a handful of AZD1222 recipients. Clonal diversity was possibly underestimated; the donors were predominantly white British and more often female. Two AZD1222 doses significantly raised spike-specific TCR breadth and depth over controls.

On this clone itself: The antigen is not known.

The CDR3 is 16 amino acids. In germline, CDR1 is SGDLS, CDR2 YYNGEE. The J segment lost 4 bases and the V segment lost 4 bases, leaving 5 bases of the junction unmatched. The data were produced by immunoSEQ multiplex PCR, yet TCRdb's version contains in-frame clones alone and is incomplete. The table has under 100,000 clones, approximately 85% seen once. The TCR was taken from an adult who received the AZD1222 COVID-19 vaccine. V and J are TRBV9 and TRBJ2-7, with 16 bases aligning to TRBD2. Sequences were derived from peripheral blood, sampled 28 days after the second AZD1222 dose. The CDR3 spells CASSTGLAGGTYEQYF. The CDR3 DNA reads TGTGCCAGCAGCACGGGACTAGCGGGAGGGACGTACGAGCAGTACTTC.